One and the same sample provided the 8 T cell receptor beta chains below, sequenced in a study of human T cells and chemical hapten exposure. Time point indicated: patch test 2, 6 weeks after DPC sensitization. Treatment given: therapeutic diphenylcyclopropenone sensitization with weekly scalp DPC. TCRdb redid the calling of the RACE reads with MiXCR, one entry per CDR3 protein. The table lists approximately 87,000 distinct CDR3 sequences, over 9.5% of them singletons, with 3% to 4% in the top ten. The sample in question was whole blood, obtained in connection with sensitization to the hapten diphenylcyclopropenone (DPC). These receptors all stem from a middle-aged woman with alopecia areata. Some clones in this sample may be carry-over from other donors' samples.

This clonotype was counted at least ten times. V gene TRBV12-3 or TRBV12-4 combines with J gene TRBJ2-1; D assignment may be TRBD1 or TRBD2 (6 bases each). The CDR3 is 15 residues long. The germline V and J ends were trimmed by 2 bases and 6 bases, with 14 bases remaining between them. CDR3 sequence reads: CASSLWGAYPNEQFF. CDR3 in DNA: TGTGCCAGCAGTTTATGGGGGGCGTATCCCAATGAGCAGTTCTTC.

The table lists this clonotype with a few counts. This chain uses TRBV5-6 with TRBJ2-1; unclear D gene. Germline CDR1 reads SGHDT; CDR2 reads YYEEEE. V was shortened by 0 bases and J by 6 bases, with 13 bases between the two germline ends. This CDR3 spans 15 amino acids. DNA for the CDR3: TGTGCCAGCAGCTTGGAACAGCGCGGCCTCAATGAGCAGTTCTTC. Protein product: CASSLEQRGLNEQFF.

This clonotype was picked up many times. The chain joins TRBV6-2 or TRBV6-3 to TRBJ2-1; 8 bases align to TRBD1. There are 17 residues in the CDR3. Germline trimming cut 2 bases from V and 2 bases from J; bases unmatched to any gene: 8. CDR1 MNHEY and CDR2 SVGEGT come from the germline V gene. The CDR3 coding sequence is TGTGCCAGCAGTTACCCCCAGGGGACAGGACCCTACAATGAGCAGTTCTTC. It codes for CASSYPQGTGPYNEQFF.

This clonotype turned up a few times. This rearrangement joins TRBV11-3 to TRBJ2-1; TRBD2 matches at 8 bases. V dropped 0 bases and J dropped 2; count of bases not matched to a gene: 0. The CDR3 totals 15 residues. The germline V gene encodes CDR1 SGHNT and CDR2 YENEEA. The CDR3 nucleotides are TGTGCCAGCAGCTTAGATAGCGGGACCTACAATGAGCAGTTCTTC. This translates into CASSLDSGTYNEQFF. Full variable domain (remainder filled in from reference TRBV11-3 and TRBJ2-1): EAGVVQSPRYKIIEKKQPVAFWCNPISGHNTLYWYLQNLGQGPELLIRYENEEAVDDSQLPKDRFSAERLKGVDSTLKIQPAELGDSAVYLCASSLDSGTYNEQFFGPGTRLTVL.

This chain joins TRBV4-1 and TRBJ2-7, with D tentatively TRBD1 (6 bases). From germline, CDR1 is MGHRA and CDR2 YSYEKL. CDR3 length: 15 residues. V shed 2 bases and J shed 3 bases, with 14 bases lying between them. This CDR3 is CASSQQGSRFYEQYF. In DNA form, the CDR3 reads TGCGCCAGCAGCCAACAGGGGTCTCGGTTCTACGAGCAGTACTTC.

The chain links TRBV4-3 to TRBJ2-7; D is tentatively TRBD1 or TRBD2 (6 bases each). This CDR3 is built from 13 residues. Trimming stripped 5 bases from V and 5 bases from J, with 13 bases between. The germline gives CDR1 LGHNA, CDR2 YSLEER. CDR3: CASSSRGDNEQYF. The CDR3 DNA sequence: TGCGCCAGCAGCAGTAGGGGGGATAACGAGCAGTACTTC.

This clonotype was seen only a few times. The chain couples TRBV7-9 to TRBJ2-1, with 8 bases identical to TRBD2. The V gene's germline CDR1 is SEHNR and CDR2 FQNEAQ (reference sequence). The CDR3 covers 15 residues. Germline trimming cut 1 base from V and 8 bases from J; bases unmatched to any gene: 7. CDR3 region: CASSLVRGGMDEQFF. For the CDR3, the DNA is TGTGCCAGCAGCTTAGTTCGGGGGGGCATGGATGAGCAGTTCTTC.

The CDR3 nucleotides are TGTGCCAGCAGTTTTCCCCCTATGAACACTGAAGCTTTCTTT. It yields the protein CASSFPPMNTEAFF. This chain connects TRBV6-1 to TRBJ1-1; D gene unclear. The germline V and J ends were trimmed by 5 bases and 0 bases, with 10 bases remaining between them. Germline values: CDR1 MNHNS, CDR2 SASEGT. The CDR3 is 14 amino acids.